Listed here are 4 T cell receptor beta chains from one sample, sequenced in a study of response to subunit inactivated influenza vaccine. MiXCR, applied by TCRdb to the RT-PCR reads, yields one record per CDR3 protein. The sample lists 500,000 or so distinct CDR3 sequences; approximately 11% were seen once. The starting material was PBMCs from blood, obtained 35 to 45 days after vaccination. The receptors were gathered from a man aged 50-60 years who received an inactivated influenza vaccine.

The chain uses TRBV6-1 and TRBJ2-7; TRBD2 agrees at 9 bases. Germline loops: CDR1 MNHNS, CDR2 SASEGT. The junction had 2 bases not matched to a gene; V was cut back by 4 bases and J by 1 base. This CDR3 spans 14 amino acids. CDR3 in amino acids: CASSASGVSYEQYF. CDR3 DNA sequence: TGTGCCAGCAGTGCTAGCGGGGTATCCTACGAGCAGTACTTC.

This rearrangement joins TRBV12-3 or TRBV12-4 to TRBJ2-4; D call uncertain. This CDR3 spans 12 amino acids. The V end was cut by 6 bases, the J end by 2 bases, with 5 bases between. The DNA of the CDR3 is TGTGCCAGCAGCACCTCCAAAAACATTCAGTACTTC. Residues: CASSTSKNIQYF.

This clonotype has just a few counts. The J gene is TRBJ2-7, the V gene TRBV12-3 or TRBV12-4; D call uncertain. V was cut by 5 bases and J by 6 bases, with 11 bases left in between. The CDR3 consists of 12 residues. The CDR3 is CASSPDFGEQYF. CDR3 coding DNA: TGTGCCAGCAGTCCCGACTTCGGCGAGCAGTACTTC.

This clonotype was counted at least ten times. The chain has TRBV19 and TRBJ1-5; D gene ambiguous. Trimming took 3 bases from V and 3 from J, leaving 12 bases between them. In germline, CDR1 is LNHDA, CDR2 SQIVND (reference sequence). The CDR3 runs 15 residues. The CDR3 loop is CASSIGREFNQPQHF. The CDR3 nucleotides are TGTGCCAGTAGTATTGGTAGGGAGTTCAATCAGCCCCAGCATTTT. Drawing the rest from reference TRBV19 and TRBJ1-5, the complete variable domain is DGGITQSPKYLFRKEGQNVTLSCEQNLNHDAMYWYRQDPGQGLRLIYYSQIVNDFQKGDIAEGYSVSREKKESFPLTVTSAQKNPTAFYLCASSIGREFNQPQHFGDGTRLSIL.